The rows below give T cell receptor beta chains drawn from one sample of a study of response to subunit inactivated influenza vaccine. TCRdb used MiXCR to reprocess the RT-PCR reads, holding one entry per CDR3 protein. Of a few hundred thousand distinct CDR3 sequences in the sample, about 14% are singletons; the top ten hold roughly 10%. The sample in question was PBMCs from blood, obtained 11 to 12 days after vaccination. The receptors were sampled from a man aged 45-65 years who received an inactivated influenza vaccine. Each CDR3 is given with its conserved first and last residue. A D gene is named only where the DNA matches it firmly. Clone size is not always given. Where it is, it says once, few, many or a class for expanded clones.

j_call: TRBJ2-3
d_call: NA
clone_size: few
v_call: TRBV4-3
cdr3_nt: TGCGCCAGCAGCCACAGGGATGGCACAGATACGCAGTATTTT
cdr3_aa: CASSHRDGTDTQYF

j_call: TRBJ2-3
d_call: TRBD2
clone_size: NA
v_call: TRBV20-1
cdr3_nt: TGCAGTGCTAGTTCTAGCGGGGGGCAGCGCACAGATACGCAGTATTTT
cdr3_aa: CSASSSGGQRTDTQYF

j_call: TRBJ2-7
d_call: TRBD1
clone_size: NA
v_call: TRBV28
cdr3_nt: TGTGCCAGCACTTTGACAGGGGATCCTTCCTACGAGCAGTACTTC
cdr3_aa: CASTLTGDPSYEQYF

j_call: TRBJ1-1
d_call: NA
clone_size: few
v_call: TRBV19
cdr3_nt: TGTGCCAGTACTGACTACGGGGAGACTGAAGCTTTCTTT
cdr3_aa: CASTDYGETEAFF

j_call: TRBJ2-7
d_call: NA
clone_size: NA
v_call: TRBV5-1
cdr3_nt: TGCGCCAGCAGCCAGGGGTCCCGGACTAGCTCCTACGAGCAGTACTTC
cdr3_aa: CASSQGSRTSSYEQYF

j_call: TRBJ1-1
d_call: NA
clone_size: NA
v_call: TRBV20-1
cdr3_nt: TGCAGTGCTAGAGACGTTTTGGGAGCTTTCTTT
cdr3_aa: CSARDVLGAFF

j_call: TRBJ2-7
d_call: NA
clone_size: NA
v_call: TRBV7-8
cdr3_nt: TGTGCCAGCACTACCAGGGTTGGACAGTACGAGCAGTACTTC
cdr3_aa: CASTTRVGQYEQYF

j_call: TRBJ2-1
d_call: TRBD1
clone_size: once
v_call: TRBV29-1
cdr3_nt: TGCAGCTCCAGGGGGACATATGAGCAGTTCTTC
cdr3_aa: CSSRGTYEQFF

j_call: TRBJ1-1
d_call: NA
clone_size: NA
v_call: TRBV18
cdr3_nt: TGTGCCAGCTCACCACAGGCGGCTTCTGAAGCTTTCTTT
cdr3_aa: CASSPQAASEAFF

j_call: TRBJ1-2
d_call: NA
clone_size: NA
v_call: TRBV7-2
cdr3_nt: TGTGCCAGCAGCCAGAGCACAGGAAGGGGCGGCTACACCTTC
cdr3_aa: CASSQSTGRGGYTF

j_call: TRBJ2-1
d_call: TRBD2
clone_size: few
v_call: TRBV10-3
cdr3_nt: TGTGCCATCAGTGACGGGACTAGCGGAAATGAGCAGTTCTTC
cdr3_aa: CAISDGTSGNEQFF

j_call: TRBJ2-3
d_call: NA
clone_size: NA
v_call: TRBV28
cdr3_nt: TGTGCCAGCAGTTTGACGGGGGCTGTGAGAAATACGCAGTATTTT
cdr3_aa: CASSLTGAVRNTQYF

j_call: TRBJ2-3
d_call: NA
clone_size: NA
v_call: TRBV5-6
cdr3_nt: TGTGCCAGCAGCTTGTTTCTGGGGGCAATCGGCACAGATACGCAGTATTTT
cdr3_aa: CASSLFLGAIGTDTQYF

j_call: TRBJ2-1
d_call: TRBD2
clone_size: NA
v_call: TRBV7-8
cdr3_nt: TGTGCCAGCAGACCGACTAGCGGGCTTGCCTACAATGAGCAGTTCTTC
cdr3_aa: CASRPTSGLAYNEQFF

j_call: TRBJ2-5
d_call: TRBD2
clone_size: NA
v_call: TRBV9
cdr3_nt: TGTGCCAGCAGCGTCGGGACTAGCGGGTGGGAGACCCAGTACTTC
cdr3_aa: CASSVGTSGWETQYF

j_call: TRBJ2-7
d_call: TRBD1
clone_size: NA
v_call: TRBV6-1
cdr3_nt: TGTGCCAGCAGAACAGGGGTAAGGAACGAGCAGTACTTC
cdr3_aa: CASRTGVRNEQYF

j_call: TRBJ1-1
d_call: NA
clone_size: NA
v_call: TRBV5-5
cdr3_nt: TGTGCCAGCAGCTTCGTTTTGAGGGGTAACACTGAAGCTTTCTTT
cdr3_aa: CASSFVLRGNTEAFF

j_call: TRBJ2-5
d_call: NA
clone_size: NA
v_call: TRBV20-1
cdr3_nt: TGCAGTGCTAGCAATGCTGTCAGGGCGCGGGAGACCCAGTACTTC
cdr3_aa: CSASNAVRARETQYF

j_call: TRBJ1-3
d_call: NA
clone_size: few
v_call: TRBV10-3
cdr3_nt: TGTGCCATCAGTGATAAAGGGGTTGGAAACACCATATATTTT
cdr3_aa: CAISDKGVGNTIYF

j_call: TRBJ2-7
d_call: TRBD1
clone_size: few
v_call: TRBV7-3
cdr3_nt: TGTGCCAGCAGCTTAGGACAGGGTGGAACGGCCTTCTACGAGCAGTACTTC
cdr3_aa: CASSLGQGGTAFYEQYF

j_call: TRBJ2-1
d_call: TRBD2
clone_size: NA
v_call: TRBV28
cdr3_nt: TGTGCCAGCAGTCCAAATAAACTGGGACTAGCGGGACGCCATGAGCAGTTCTTC
cdr3_aa: CASSPNKLGLAGRHEQFF

j_call: TRBJ1-1
d_call: NA
clone_size: NA
v_call: TRBV29-1
cdr3_nt: TGCAGCGTCAACAGAAATATGAACACTGAAGCTTTCTTT
cdr3_aa: CSVNRNMNTEAFF

j_call: TRBJ1-4
d_call: NA
clone_size: NA
v_call: TRBV12-3/TRBV12-4
cdr3_nt: TGTGCCAGCAGTTTAGTAGGGCGAACTAATGAAAAACTGTTTTTT
cdr3_aa: CASSLVGRTNEKLFF

j_call: TRBJ1-2
d_call: TRBD1
clone_size: few
v_call: TRBV29-1
cdr3_nt: TGCAGCGCCACAGGGGTAGGGTATGGCTACACCTTC
cdr3_aa: CSATGVGYGYTF

j_call: TRBJ1-3
d_call: NA
clone_size: NA
v_call: TRBV12-3/TRBV12-4
cdr3_nt: TGTGCCAGCAGCCCGGGGAACTATGGAAACACCATATATTTT
cdr3_aa: CASSPGNYGNTIYF

j_call: TRBJ2-5
d_call: NA
clone_size: few
v_call: TRBV7-9
cdr3_nt: TGTGCCAGCAGCTCCTTCCGGGGTAAAGAGACCCAGTACTTC
cdr3_aa: CASSSFRGKETQYF

j_call: TRBJ2-7
d_call: NA
clone_size: NA
v_call: TRBV5-6
cdr3_nt: TGTGCCAGCAGCTTGGGAACGAAAGAGCAGTACTTC
cdr3_aa: CASSLGTKEQYF

j_call: TRBJ2-7
d_call: NA
clone_size: NA
v_call: TRBV5-5
cdr3_nt: TGTGCCAGCAGCCCGGGGGACCGAATCCCCTACGAGCAGTACTTC
cdr3_aa: CASSPGDRIPYEQYF

j_call: TRBJ1-1
d_call: TRBD1
clone_size: many
v_call: TRBV5-6
cdr3_nt: TGTGCCAGCAGCTTGGGATCAGGGGGGAACACTGAAGCTTTCTTT
cdr3_aa: CASSLGSGGNTEAFF

j_call: TRBJ2-1
d_call: NA
clone_size: few
v_call: TRBV29-1
cdr3_nt: TGCAGCGTAATAGGACAGTCCTACAATGAGCAGTTCTTC
cdr3_aa: CSVIGQSYNEQFF

j_call: TRBJ1-1
d_call: TRBD1
clone_size: few
v_call: TRBV6-1
cdr3_nt: TGTGCCAGCTCGCTCGTGGGGACAGGTTTCTCAGCTTTCTTT
cdr3_aa: CASSLVGTGFSAFF

j_call: TRBJ2-1
d_call: NA
clone_size: NA
v_call: TRBV7-6
cdr3_nt: TGTGCCAGCAGCAAACGGACTGGCTACAATGAGCAGTTCTTC
cdr3_aa: CASSKRTGYNEQFF

j_call: TRBJ1-1
d_call: NA
clone_size: few
v_call: TRBV9
cdr3_nt: TGTGCCAGCAGCACAAGCCCGAACACTGAAGCTTTCTTT
cdr3_aa: CASSTSPNTEAFF

j_call: TRBJ1-4
d_call: NA
clone_size: NA
v_call: TRBV18
cdr3_nt: TGTGCCAGCACCGGACAGTTTAATGAAAAACTGTTTTTT
cdr3_aa: CASTGQFNEKLFF

j_call: TRBJ2-1
d_call: TRBD2
clone_size: NA
v_call: TRBV24-1
cdr3_nt: TGTGCCACCAGGGGCGGGAGTTCTACAAATGAGCAGTTCTTC
cdr3_aa: CATRGGSSTNEQFF

j_call: TRBJ2-3
d_call: NA
clone_size: few
v_call: TRBV5-1
cdr3_nt: TGCGCCAGCAGCTTTGGGGCGGCAGGAGATACGCAGTATTTT
cdr3_aa: CASSFGAAGDTQYF

j_call: TRBJ2-4
d_call: NA
clone_size: NA
v_call: TRBV9
cdr3_nt: TGTGCCAGCAGCGTGGACTCAAAACGGGTTCAGTACTTC
cdr3_aa: CASSVDSKRVQYF

j_call: TRBJ2-1
d_call: NA
clone_size: few
v_call: TRBV7-2
cdr3_nt: TGTGCCAGCAGCCTCACTAGCAGATACTACAATGAGCAGTTCTTC
cdr3_aa: CASSLTSRYYNEQFF

j_call: TRBJ2-1
d_call: NA
clone_size: few
v_call: TRBV28
cdr3_nt: TGTGCCAGCAGTCCAGGGCACAACTACAATGAGCAGTTCTTC
cdr3_aa: CASSPGHNYNEQFF

j_call: TRBJ2-3
d_call: NA
clone_size: few
v_call: TRBV5-5
cdr3_nt: TGTGCCAGCAGCTTGATGGCTAGCGTTCTGAAAGATACGCAGTATTTT
cdr3_aa: CASSLMASVLKDTQYF

j_call: TRBJ2-2
d_call: NA
clone_size: few
v_call: TRBV28
cdr3_nt: TGTGCCAGCAGTTTAGTCCGGACGTCGAACACCGGGGAGCTGTTTTTT
cdr3_aa: CASSLVRTSNTGELFF

j_call: TRBJ2-7
d_call: NA
clone_size: few
v_call: TRBV9
cdr3_nt: TGTGCCAGCAGCCCCGGGACGGTTGGGGAGCAGTACTTC
cdr3_aa: CASSPGTVGEQYF

j_call: TRBJ2-7
d_call: NA
clone_size: NA
v_call: TRBV6-5
cdr3_nt: TGTGCCAGCAGTTACCGGTCTCCCTCTACCGAGCAGTACTTC
cdr3_aa: CASSYRSPSTEQYF

j_call: TRBJ2-5
d_call: NA
clone_size: NA
v_call: TRBV20-1
cdr3_nt: TGCAGTGCGATAGAGAGCAACCAAGAGACCCAGTACTTC
cdr3_aa: CSAIESNQETQYF

j_call: TRBJ2-1
d_call: TRBD2
clone_size: many
v_call: TRBV7-2
cdr3_nt: TGTGCCAGCAGCCGACTAGCGGGCAACTACAATGAGCAGTTCTTC
cdr3_aa: CASSRLAGNYNEQFF

j_call: TRBJ1-6
d_call: NA
clone_size: many
v_call: TRBV3-1
cdr3_nt: TGTGCCAGCAGCCAAGTAGACTCCTATAATTCACCCCTCCACTTT
cdr3_aa: CASSQVDSYNSPLHF

j_call: TRBJ2-1
d_call: NA
clone_size: NA
v_call: TRBV20-1
cdr3_nt: TGCAGTGCTAGAGATCGAGGGCAGAAAATTTACAATGAGCAGTTCTTC
cdr3_aa: CSARDRGQKIYNEQFF

j_call: TRBJ2-7
d_call: NA
clone_size: many
v_call: TRBV6-2/TRBV6-3
cdr3_nt: TGTGCCAGCAGTTACTGGGACGGATCCTACGAGCAGTACTTC
cdr3_aa: CASSYWDGSYEQYF

j_call: TRBJ1-5
d_call: NA
clone_size: NA
v_call: TRBV12-3/TRBV12-4
cdr3_nt: TGTGCCAGCAGCACCACGACGGGGAATCAGCCCCAGCATTTT
cdr3_aa: CASSTTTGNQPQHF

j_call: TRBJ2-7
d_call: NA
clone_size: NA
v_call: TRBV4-3
cdr3_nt: TGCGCCAGCAGCCAAGAATCAGCAGGGCGCTACGAGCAGTACTTC
cdr3_aa: CASSQESAGRYEQYF

j_call: TRBJ2-3
d_call: NA
clone_size: NA
v_call: TRBV30
cdr3_nt: TGTGCCTGGAGTCTTGCCGGATTGGCAGATACGCAGTATTTT
cdr3_aa: CAWSLAGLADTQYF

j_call: TRBJ1-2
d_call: TRBD1
clone_size: NA
v_call: TRBV6-6
cdr3_nt: TGTGCCAGCCAGGGGGCGCAGGAGGGCTACACCTTC
cdr3_aa: CASQGAQEGYTF

j_call: TRBJ2-2
d_call: NA
clone_size: NA
v_call: TRBV11-2
cdr3_nt: TGTGCCAGCAGCTTAGGGGGTCTCCGGCCCGGGGAGCTGTTTTTT
cdr3_aa: CASSLGGLRPGELFF